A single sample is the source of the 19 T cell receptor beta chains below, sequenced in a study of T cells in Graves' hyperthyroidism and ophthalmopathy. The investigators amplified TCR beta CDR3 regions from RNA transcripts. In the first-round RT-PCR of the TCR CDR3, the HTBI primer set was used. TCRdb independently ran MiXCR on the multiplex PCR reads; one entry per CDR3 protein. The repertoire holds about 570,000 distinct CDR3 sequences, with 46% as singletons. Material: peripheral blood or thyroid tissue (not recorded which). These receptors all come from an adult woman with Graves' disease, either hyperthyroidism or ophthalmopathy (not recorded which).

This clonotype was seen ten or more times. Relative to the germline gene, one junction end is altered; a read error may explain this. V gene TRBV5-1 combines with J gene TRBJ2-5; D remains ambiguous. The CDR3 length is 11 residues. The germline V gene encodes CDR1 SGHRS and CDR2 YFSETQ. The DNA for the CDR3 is TGTGCCAGCAGTTTGGATGAGACCCAGTACTTC. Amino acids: CASSLDETQYF.

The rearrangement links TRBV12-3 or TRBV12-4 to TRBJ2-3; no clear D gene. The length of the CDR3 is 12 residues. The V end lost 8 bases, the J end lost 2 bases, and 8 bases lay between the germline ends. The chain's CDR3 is CASGSNTDTQYF. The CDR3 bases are TGTGCCAGCGGGTCCAACACAGATACGCAGTATTTT.

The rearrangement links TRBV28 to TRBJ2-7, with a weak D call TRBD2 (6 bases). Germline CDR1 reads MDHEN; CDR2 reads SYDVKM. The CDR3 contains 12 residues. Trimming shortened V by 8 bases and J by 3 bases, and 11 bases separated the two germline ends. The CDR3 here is CASGRLGYEQYF. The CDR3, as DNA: TGTGCCAGCGGGAGGTTGGGCTACGAGCAGTACTTC.

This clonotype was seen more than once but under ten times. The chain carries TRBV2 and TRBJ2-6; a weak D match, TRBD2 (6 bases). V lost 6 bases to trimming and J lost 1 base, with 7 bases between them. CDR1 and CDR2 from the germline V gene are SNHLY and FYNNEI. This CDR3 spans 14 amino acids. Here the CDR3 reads CASSAGSGANVLTF. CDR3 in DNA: TGTGCCAGCAGCGCGGGGTCTGGGGCCAACGTCCTGACTTTC.

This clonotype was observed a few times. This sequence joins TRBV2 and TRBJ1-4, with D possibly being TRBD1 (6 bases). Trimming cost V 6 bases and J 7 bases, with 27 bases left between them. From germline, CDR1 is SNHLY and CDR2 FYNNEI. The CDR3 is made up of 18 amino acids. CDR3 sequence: CASRRTRDRFSGREKLFF. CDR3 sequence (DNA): TGTGCCAGCAGACGGACACGTGACAGGTTCTCAGGTCGTGAAAAACTGTTTTTT. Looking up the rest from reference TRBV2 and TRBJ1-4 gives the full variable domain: EPEVTQTPSHQVTQMGQEVILRCVPISNHLYFYWYRQILGQKVEFLVSFYNNEISEKSEIFDDQFSVERPDGSNFTLKIRSTKLEDSAMYFCASRRTRDRFSGREKLFFGSGTQLSVL.

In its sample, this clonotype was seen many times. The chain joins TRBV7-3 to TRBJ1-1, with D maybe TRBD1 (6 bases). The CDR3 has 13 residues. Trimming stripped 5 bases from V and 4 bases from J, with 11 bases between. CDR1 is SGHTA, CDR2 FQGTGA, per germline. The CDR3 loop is CASSEQGSTEAFF. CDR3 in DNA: TGTGCCAGCAGCGAACAGGGCAGCACTGAAGCTTTCTTT.

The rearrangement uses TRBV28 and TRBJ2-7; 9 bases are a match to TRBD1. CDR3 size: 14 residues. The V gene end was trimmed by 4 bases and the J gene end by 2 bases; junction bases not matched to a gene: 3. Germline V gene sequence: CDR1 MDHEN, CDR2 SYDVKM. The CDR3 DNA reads TGTGCCAGCAGTTACAGGGGGCACCCCTACGAGCAGTACTTC. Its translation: CASSYRGHPYEQYF.

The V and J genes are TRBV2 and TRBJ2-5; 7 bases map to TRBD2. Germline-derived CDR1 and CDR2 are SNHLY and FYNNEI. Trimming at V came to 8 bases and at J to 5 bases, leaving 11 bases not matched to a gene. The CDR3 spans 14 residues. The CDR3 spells CASGRAELGETQYF. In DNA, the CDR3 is TGTGCCAGCGGGAGGGCCGAGTTGGGTGAGACCCAGTACTTC. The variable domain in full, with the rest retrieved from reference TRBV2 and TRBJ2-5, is EPEVTQTPSHQVTQMGQEVILRCVPISNHLYFYWYRQILGQKVEFLVSFYNNEISEKSEIFDDQFSVERPDGSNFTLKIRSTKLEDSAMYFCASGRAELGETQYFGPGTRLLVL.

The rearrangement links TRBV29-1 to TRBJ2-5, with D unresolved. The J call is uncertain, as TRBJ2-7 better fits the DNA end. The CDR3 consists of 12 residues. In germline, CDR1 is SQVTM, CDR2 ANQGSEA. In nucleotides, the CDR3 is TGCAGCGTTGCGGAAGGGTACTACGAGCAGTACTTC. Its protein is CSVAEGYYEQYF.

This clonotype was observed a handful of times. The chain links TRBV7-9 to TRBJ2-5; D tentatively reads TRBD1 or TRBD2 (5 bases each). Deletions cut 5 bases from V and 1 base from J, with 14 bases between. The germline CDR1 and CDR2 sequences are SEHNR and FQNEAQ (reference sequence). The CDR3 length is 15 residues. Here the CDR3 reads CASSPGQTPQETQYF. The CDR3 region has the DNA TGTGCCAGCAGCCCGGGGCAGACTCCCCAAGAGACCCAGTACTTC.

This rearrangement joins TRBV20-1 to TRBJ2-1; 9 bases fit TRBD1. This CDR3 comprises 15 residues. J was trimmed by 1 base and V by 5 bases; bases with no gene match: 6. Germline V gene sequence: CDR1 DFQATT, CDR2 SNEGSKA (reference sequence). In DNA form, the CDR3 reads TGCAGTGCTCTCCGCGGGACAGGGTCCTACAATGAGCAGTTCTTC. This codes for CSALRGTGSYNEQFF.

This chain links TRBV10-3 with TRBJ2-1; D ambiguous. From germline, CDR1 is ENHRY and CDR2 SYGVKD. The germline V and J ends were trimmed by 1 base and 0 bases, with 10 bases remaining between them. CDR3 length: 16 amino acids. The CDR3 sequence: CAISEWRLSSYNEQFF. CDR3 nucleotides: TGTGCCATCAGTGAGTGGCGGCTGAGCTCCTACAATGAGCAGTTCTTC.

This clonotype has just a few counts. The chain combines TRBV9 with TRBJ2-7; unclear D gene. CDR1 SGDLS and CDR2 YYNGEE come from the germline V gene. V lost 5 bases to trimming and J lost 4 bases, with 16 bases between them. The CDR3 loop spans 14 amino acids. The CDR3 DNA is TGTGCCAGCAGTTCCCGCCGAACCGTATACGAGCAGTACTTC. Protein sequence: CASSSRRTVYEQYF. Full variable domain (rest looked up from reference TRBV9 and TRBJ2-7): DSGVTQTPKHLITATGQRVTLRCSPRSGDLSVYWYQQSLDQGLQFLIQYYNGEERAKGNILERFSAQQFPDLHSELNLSSLELGDSALYFCASSSRRTVYEQYFGPGTRLTVT.

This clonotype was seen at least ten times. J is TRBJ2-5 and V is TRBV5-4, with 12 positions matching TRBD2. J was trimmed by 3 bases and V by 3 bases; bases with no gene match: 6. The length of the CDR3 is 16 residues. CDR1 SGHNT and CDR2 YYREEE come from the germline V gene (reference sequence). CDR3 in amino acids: CASSSGLAGIEETQYF. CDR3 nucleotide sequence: TGTGCCAGCAGCTCCGGACTAGCGGGAATAGAAGAGACCCAGTACTTC.

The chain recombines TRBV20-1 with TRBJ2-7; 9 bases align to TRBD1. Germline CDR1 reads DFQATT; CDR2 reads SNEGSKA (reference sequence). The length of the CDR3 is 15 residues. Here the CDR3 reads CGTSPLDRGYYEQYF. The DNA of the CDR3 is TGCGGTACTAGCCCTCTGGACAGGGGATACTACGAGCAGTACTTC.

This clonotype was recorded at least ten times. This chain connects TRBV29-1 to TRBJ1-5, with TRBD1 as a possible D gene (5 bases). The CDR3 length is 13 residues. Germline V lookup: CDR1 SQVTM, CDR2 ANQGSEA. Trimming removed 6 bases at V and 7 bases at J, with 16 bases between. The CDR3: CSVGEGAGQPQHF. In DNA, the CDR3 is TGCAGCGTGGGGGAAGGGGCGGGACAGCCCCAGCATTTT.

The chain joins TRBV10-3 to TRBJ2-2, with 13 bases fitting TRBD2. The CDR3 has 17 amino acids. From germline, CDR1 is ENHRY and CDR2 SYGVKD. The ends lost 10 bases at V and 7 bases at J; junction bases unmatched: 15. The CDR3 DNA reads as TGTGCCAGCCGCCCAAAACTAGCGGGAGGGTACAACGGGGAGCTGTTTTTT. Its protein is CASRPKLAGGYNGELFF.

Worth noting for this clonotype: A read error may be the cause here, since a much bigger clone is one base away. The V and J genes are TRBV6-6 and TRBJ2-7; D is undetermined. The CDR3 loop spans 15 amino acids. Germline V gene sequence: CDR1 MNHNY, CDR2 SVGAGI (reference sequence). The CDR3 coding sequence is TGTGCCAGCCGTTACACAAGCCCGGCGTCCTACGAGCAGTACTTC. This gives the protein CASRYTSPASYEQYF.

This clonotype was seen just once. The CDR3, as DNA: TGTGCCAGCAGCGACCGCCCCCGGGACGGAGAAGAGACCCAGTACTTC. This gives the protein CASSDRPRDGEETQYF. The genes are TRBV7-9 and TRBJ2-5; D assignment may be TRBD1 or TRBD2 (5 bases each). Looked up from germline, CDR1 is SEHNR and CDR2 is FQNEAQ (reference sequence). The ends were cut back, 5 bases at V and 3 bases at J, with 19 bases in the middle. The CDR3 contains 16 residues.